The 5 T cell receptor beta chains given below trace back to one sample, sequenced in a study of blood T cell repertoires in COVID-19 (dated by TCRdb to 2019 to 2021). Libraries were constructed by the immunoSEQ multiplex PCR assay. This is the immuneACCESS table as TCRdb keeps it, with only in-frame sequences that have V and J called. A part of the clones is gone; compared with another copy, unresolved V genes explain less than half, and the rest is unexplained. The sample has under 95,000 clones on record, 86% of them singletons. Over 15% of the sample lies in the top ten. The sample was peripheral blood. The receptors here all came from a man at least 80 years old in a cohort sampled during active COVID-19.

This chain connects TRBV2 to TRBJ1-3, with D unclear. The CDR3 has 13 residues. V dropped 8 bases and J dropped 4 bases, with 12 bases sitting between them. The V gene's germline CDR1 is SNHLY and CDR2 FYNNEI. CDR3 sequence: CASAKDKGNTIYF. As DNA, the CDR3 is TGTGCCAGCGCAAAAGACAAAGGAAACACCATATATTTT.

The chain links TRBV20-1 to TRBJ2-5; no reliable D call. Germline V gene sequence: CDR1 DFQATT, CDR2 SNEGSKA (reference sequence). There are 10 residues in the CDR3. V lost 7 bases to trimming and J lost 5 bases, with 8 bases between them. The CDR3 coding sequence is TGCAGTGGAGGTCTCGAGACCCAGTACTTC. This gives the protein CSGGLETQYF.

The rearrangement joins TRBV5-4 to TRBJ1-2; D may be TRBD1 (5 bases). V dropped 1 base and J dropped 4 bases, with 8 bases sitting between them. Germline V gene sequence: CDR1 SGHNT, CDR2 YYREEE (reference sequence). This CDR3 region has 13 residues. DNA for the CDR3: TGTGCCAGCAGCTTGAAGGGGTTCTATGGCTACACCTTC. The encoded protein is CASSLKGFYGYTF.

Here the CDR3 reads CASSQGAHGYTF. CDR3 nucleotides: TGTGCCAGCAGTCAGGGGGCCCATGGCTACACCTTC. The V and J genes are TRBV6-5 and TRBJ1-2; 8 bases map to TRBD1. V was clipped by 5 bases and J by 6 bases; unmatched bases: 2. The germline gives CDR1 MNHEY, CDR2 SVGAGI. There are 12 residues in the CDR3.

This chain connects TRBV28 to TRBJ2-7; 7 bases match TRBD2. V shed 7 bases and J 2 bases; nucleotides not matched to a gene: 8. The CDR3 totals 14 residues. Looked up from germline, CDR1 is MDHEN and CDR2 is SYDVKM. The CDR3 region has the DNA TGTGCCAGCAACGGGCGGGGGTACCCCTACGAGCAGTACTTC. It encodes CASNGRGYPYEQYF. The whole variable domain, remainder taken from reference TRBV28 and TRBJ2-7, is DVKVTQSSRYLVKRTGEKVFLECVQDMDHENMFWYRQDPGLGLRLIYFSYDVKMKEKGDIPEGYSVSREKKERFSLILESASTNQTSMYLCASNGRGYPYEQYFGPGTRLTVT.